These 20 T cell receptor beta chains came from one sample sequenced in a study of identical twins. TCRdb re-called the 5' RACE reads through MiXCR, storing one row per CDR3 protein. Of around 280,000 distinct CDR3 sequences detected, more than 6.5% appear once; the ten largest clones hold 2.1%. This same sample was also taken into another study, of yellow fever vaccine responses in identical twins.

Specimen: memory (CD45RO+) T cells sorted from blood. The receptors here all came from a woman aged 18-29 years in good health.

This clonotype was observed many times. The rearrangement links TRBV12-3 or TRBV12-4 to TRBJ2-2; perhaps TRBD2 as D (6 bases). V was trimmed by 6 bases and J by 4 bases, leaving 12 bases between them. There are 14 residues in the CDR3. The CDR3 region is CASSPGGSTGELFF. The CDR3 DNA follows: TGTGCCAGCAGCCCCGGAGGGTCCACCGGGGAGCTGTTTTTT.

In its sample, this clonotype was seen many times. This chain joins TRBV20-1 and TRBJ2-2, with D possibly matching TRBD1 (6 bases). The V end was cut by 1 base, the J end by 6 bases, with 12 bases between. CDR1 is DFQATT and CDR2 is SNEGSKA in the germline V gene (reference sequence). CDR3 length equals 14 residues. In nucleotides, the CDR3 is TGCAGTGCTAGAGCGGGACACTCCTCCGGGGAGCTGTTTTTT. Its protein product is CSARAGHSSGELFF.

The chain has TRBV28 and TRBJ2-7; 8 nucleotides align to TRBD1. Germline assignment: CDR1 MDHEN and CDR2 SYDVKM. CDR3 length equals 13 residues. V was clipped by 2 bases and J by 6 bases; unmatched bases: 3. CDR3 in DNA: TGTGCCAGCAGTTTACCACAGGGGGGCGAGCAGTACTTC. The encoded protein is CASSLPQGGEQYF.

This clonotype was detected only a few times. This chain uses TRBV20-1 with TRBJ2-5, with unresolved D. The CDR3 runs to 14 residues. Trimming took off 8 bases at V and 5 bases at J, with 21 bases between the two ends. CDR1 is DFQATT, CDR2 SNEGSKA, per germline (reference sequence). The chain's CDR3 is CSNSRLYLGETQYF. The DNA for the CDR3 is TGCAGTAACTCCCGGCTCTACCTGGGGGAGACCCAGTACTTC.

This clonotype was counted many times. This chain joins TRBV3-1 and TRBJ2-7, with TRBD1 identical over 10 bases. Germline V lookup: CDR1 LGHDT, CDR2 YNNKEL (reference sequence). The CDR3 consists of 15 residues. Germline trimming cut 3 bases from V and 2 bases from J; bases unmatched to any gene: 4. The CDR3 DNA is TGTGCCAGCAGCCATGCCGGGACAGGGGCCTACGAGCAGTACTTC. This encodes CASSHAGTGAYEQYF.

Only a few counts were recorded for this clonotype. V and J are TRBV28 and TRBJ1-5, with 8 bases fitting TRBD1. The trim removed 4 bases at V and 5 bases at J, leaving 7 bases unmatched. Germline assignment: CDR1 MDHEN and CDR2 SYDVKM. The CDR3 is 15 residues long. CDR3 sequence reads: CASSSQDRVDQPQHF. In DNA form, the CDR3 reads TGTGCCAGCAGTTCACAGGACAGGGTAGATCAGCCCCAGCATTTT.

CDR3 nucleotide sequence: TGTGCCAGCAGAACACATGGGGCCAACAATGAGCAGTTCTTC. It encodes CASRTHGANNEQFF. The chain has TRBV6-1 and TRBJ2-1; perhaps TRBD1 as D (5 bases). The CDR3 runs to 14 residues. In germline, CDR1 is MNHNS, CDR2 SASEGT. V was trimmed by 6 bases and J by 5 bases, leaving 14 bases between them.

The chain is built from TRBV5-1 and TRBJ2-3; possibly TRBD1 for D (6 bases). Germline values: CDR1 SGHRS, CDR2 YFSETQ. The CDR3 runs 17 residues. V lost 5 bases and J lost 0, with 19 bases in between. The CDR3 here is CASSPGDAQKSTDTQYF. The DNA of the CDR3 is TGCGCCAGCAGTCCAGGGGACGCCCAGAAGAGCACAGATACGCAGTATTTT.

This clonotype was observed a handful of times. The rearrangement links TRBV5-1 to TRBJ2-5, with TRBD1 matching over 10 bases. Germline values: CDR1 SGHRS, CDR2 YFSETQ. V lost 2 bases and J lost 1; bases outside the gene matches: 5. The CDR3 sequence is 16 residues long. DNA for the CDR3: TGCGCCAGCAGCTTCACGACAGGGGGCACCCAAGAGACCCAGTACTTC. It yields the protein CASSFTTGGTQETQYF. Variable domain in full (rest from reference TRBV5-1 and TRBJ2-5): KAGVTQTPRYLIKTRGQQVTLSCSPISGHRSVSWYQQTPGQGLQFLFEYFSETQRNKGNFPGRFSGRQFSNSRSEMNVSTLELGDSALYLCASSFTTGGTQETQYFGPGTRLLVL.

This clonotype was recorded a few times. The chain employs TRBV2 and TRBJ2-1; D gene uncertain. The germline V and J ends were trimmed by 0 bases and 8 bases, with 5 bases remaining between them. The CDR3 sequence is 12 residues long. Germline V gives CDR1 SNHLY, CDR2 FYNNEI. As DNA, the CDR3 is TGTGCCAGCAGTGAAGCTGGGTATGAGCAGTTCTTC. Translating it yields CASSEAGYEQFF.

This clonotype appeared a few times. J is TRBJ2-7 and V is TRBV11-1; TRBD2 is a possible D gene (6 bases). Deletions cut 2 bases from V and 6 bases from J, with 11 bases between. The CDR3 spans 13 residues. Germline loops: CDR1 SGHAT, CDR2 FQDESV (reference sequence). The chain's CDR3 is CASSLTGAPEQYF. Here the CDR3 DNA reads TGTGCCAGCAGCTTAACGGGAGCCCCCGAGCAGTACTTC.

V usage is TRBV11-2 and J usage is TRBJ1-1; D possibly corresponds to TRBD1 (5 bases). Looked up from germline, CDR1 is SGHAT and CDR2 is FQNNGV. The CDR3 is made up of 20 amino acids. V lost 5 bases, J lost 0 bases, and 28 bases lay in between. The CDR3 sequence: CASSPPRWGREDGMNTEAFF. The DNA for the CDR3 is TGTGCCAGCAGCCCACCTCGTTGGGGCAGGGAGGATGGGATGAACACTGAAGCTTTCTTT.

Details on this clonotype: With a much larger clone just one base away, this may be a read error. The chain joins TRBV29-1 to TRBJ2-5, with D perhaps matching TRBD2 (6 bases). V lost 4 bases and J lost 5, with 14 bases in between. Per germline, CDR1 SQVTM and CDR2 ANQGSEA. This CDR3 contains 13 residues. The CDR3 loop is CSVAEGGFETQYF. Written as DNA, the CDR3 is TGCAGCGTTGCGGAGGGAGGTTTTGAGACCCAGTACTTC.

This clonotype was observed many times. This sequence joins TRBV12-3 or TRBV12-4 and TRBJ1-2; D possibly corresponds to TRBD1 (5 bases). The CDR3 spans 13 residues. Trimming stripped 6 bases from V and 4 bases from J, with 12 bases between. The CDR3 spells CASSPSGGYGYTF. Here the CDR3 DNA reads TGTGCCAGCAGCCCGTCTGGGGGCTATGGCTACACCTTC.

The table lists this clonotype with many counts. The rearrangement uses TRBV5-1 and TRBJ1-2, with TRBD1 identical over 11 bases. Trimming took 4 bases from V and 2 from J; bases not matched to a gene: 1. This CDR3 has 14 amino acids. Germline CDR1 SGHRS, CDR2 YFSETQ. CDR3 sequence (DNA): TGCGCCAGCAGCCGGACAGGGGGCAACTATGGCTACACCTTC. Protein product: CASSRTGGNYGYTF.

This clonotype was found many times. The chain joins TRBV12-3 or TRBV12-4 to TRBJ2-1; D not certain. The length of the CDR3 is 12 residues. Trimming took 6 bases from V and 6 from J, leaving 9 bases between them. CDR3 bases: TGTGCCAGCAGCATAGCCCTCAATGAGCAGTTCTTC. Translated: CASSIALNEQFF.

This clonotype showed up just a few times. Just one base apart from a much larger clone, this may be a read error. V usage is TRBV7-9 and J usage is TRBJ1-1; D is unresolved. V shed 1 base and J shed 1 base, with 10 bases lying between them. Germline V lookup: CDR1 SEHNR, CDR2 FQNEAQ (reference sequence). The CDR3 has 15 residues. CDR3 coding DNA: TGTGCCAGCAGCTTAGAGAGACTTTCGAACACTGAAGCTTTCTTT. It encodes CASSLERLSNTEAFF. The full variable domain, rest sourced from reference TRBV7-9 and TRBJ1-1, is DTGVSQNPRHKITKRGQNVTFRCDPISEHNRLYWYRQTLGQGPEFLTYFQNEAQLEKSRLLSDRFSAERPKGSFSTLEIQRTEQGDSAMYLCASSLERLSNTEAFFGQGTRLTVV.

This clonotype came up a few times. CDR3 nucleotide sequence: TGTGCCAGCAGTTTATGGAAGGACACTTATGGCTACACCTTC. Amino acid sequence: CASSLWKDTYGYTF. V is TRBV28 and J is TRBJ1-2, with TRBD1 as a possible D gene (5 bases). This CDR3 has 14 amino acids. Trimming took 0 bases from V and 5 from J, leaving 10 bases between them. Per the germline V gene, CDR1 is MDHEN and CDR2 is SYDVKM.

The chain is built from TRBV2 and TRBJ2-7; 9 bases match TRBD2. The ends lost 6 bases at V and 7 bases at J; junction bases unmatched: 7. Per the germline V gene, CDR1 is SNHLY and CDR2 is FYNNEI. This CDR3 has 13 residues. Written as DNA, the CDR3 is TGTGCCAGCAGGGCTAGCGGGAAGGGGGAGCAGTACTTC. Its protein is CASRASGKGEQYF.

The gene calls are TRBV7-9 and TRBJ1-6, with 7 bases lining up with TRBD1. Germline V gene sequence: CDR1 SEHNR, CDR2 FQNEAQ (reference sequence). The length of the CDR3 is 17 residues. Germline trimming cut 5 bases from V and 0 bases from J; bases unmatched to any gene: 7. CDR3 amino acids: CASSDQGGSSYNSPLHF. The DNA of the CDR3 is TGTGCCAGCAGCGATCAGGGGGGAAGCTCCTATAATTCACCCCTCCACTTT.